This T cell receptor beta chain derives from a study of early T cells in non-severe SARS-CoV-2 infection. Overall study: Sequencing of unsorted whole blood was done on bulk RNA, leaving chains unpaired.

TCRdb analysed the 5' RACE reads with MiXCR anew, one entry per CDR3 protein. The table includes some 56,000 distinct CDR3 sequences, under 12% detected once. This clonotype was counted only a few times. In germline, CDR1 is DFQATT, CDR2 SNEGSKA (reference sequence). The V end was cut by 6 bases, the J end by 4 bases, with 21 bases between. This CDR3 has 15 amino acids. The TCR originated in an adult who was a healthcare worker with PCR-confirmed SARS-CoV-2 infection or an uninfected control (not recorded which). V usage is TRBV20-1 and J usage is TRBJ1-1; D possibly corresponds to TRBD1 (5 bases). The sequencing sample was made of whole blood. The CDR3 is CSAGQGQGGPTEAFF. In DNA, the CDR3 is TGCAGTGCAGGACAAGGGCAGGGAGGACCCACTGAAGCTTTCTTT.